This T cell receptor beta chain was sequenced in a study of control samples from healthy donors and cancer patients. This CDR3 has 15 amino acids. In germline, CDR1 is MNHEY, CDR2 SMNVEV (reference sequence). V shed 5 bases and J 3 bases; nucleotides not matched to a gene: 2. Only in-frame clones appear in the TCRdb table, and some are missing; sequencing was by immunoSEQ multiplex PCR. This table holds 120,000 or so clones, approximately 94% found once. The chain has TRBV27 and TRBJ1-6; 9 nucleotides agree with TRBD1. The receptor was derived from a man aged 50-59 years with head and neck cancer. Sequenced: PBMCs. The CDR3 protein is CASSTTGGYNSPLHF. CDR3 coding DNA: TGTGCCAGCAGTACGACAGGGGGCTATAATTCACCCCTCCACTTT.